The subject of this entry is one T cell receptor beta chain. The target antigen is unknown. The data derive from a study of T-cell memory formation after mild COVID-19. Study findings and constraints: The appearance of some responding clones in pre-infection memory suggested that cross-reactive memory joined. Confirmation was lacking for SARS-CoV-2 specificity of second-wave clones that peaked on day 37.

V lost 0 bases, J lost 8 bases, and 16 bases lay in between. Germline-derived CDR1 and CDR2 are MGHRA and YSYEKL. The CDR3 loop spans 15 amino acids. Constant-segment primers served in 5'RACE that generated TCR alpha and TCR beta cDNA libraries bearing sample barcodes and UMIs. TCRdb fed the 5' RACE reads into MiXCR, producing one record per CDR3 protein. This repertoire shows about 340,000 distinct CDR3 sequences, around a fifth found once; its top ten account for roughly a fifth. The chain is built from TRBV4-1 and TRBJ1-2, with a possible D match to TRBD1 (6 bases). The TCR sequence derives from a man younger than 30 who had mild COVID-19 (a few samples of this study predate the infection). Cell type and time point are not known. The sequenced sample was PBMCs or a T cell subset sorted from them (not recorded which). CDR3 bases: TGCGCCAGCAGCCAAGAGCGACAGGACGTTATGGGCTACACCTTC. It codes for CASSQERQDVMGYTF.